The 20 T cell receptor beta chains given below trace back to one sample, sequenced in a study of radiation and T cells in renal cell carcinoma. This sample's time point: baseline pretreatment blood. Treatment noted: 15 Gy SBRT to primary tumor, nephrectomy 4 weeks later. Data came from immunoSEQ multiplex PCR; TCRdb stores just in-frame clones and leaves some out. This table holds roughly 120,000 clones, roughly 80% found once. Specimen: blood, collected from a patient whose treatment included radiotherapy and nephrectomy. The source of these receptors is a woman aged 55-70 years with renal cell carcinoma.

The J gene is TRBJ2-1, the V gene TRBV9; D gene uncertain. This CDR3 has 14 amino acids. Trimming pared 4 bases from V and 0 bases from J, leaving 8 bases between. Per germline, CDR1 SGDLS and CDR2 YYNGEE. The CDR3 region has the DNA TGTGCCAGCAGCCCCCAGAGCTCCTACAATGAGCAGTTCTTC. It is translated as CASSPQSSYNEQFF.

This clone came up a few times. This sequence joins TRBV19 and TRBJ2-7; tentatively, D is TRBD1 or TRBD2 (5 bases each). Germline assignment: CDR1 LNHDA and CDR2 SQIVND (reference sequence). V lost 8 bases to trimming and J lost 1 base, with 18 bases between them. This CDR3 spans 15 amino acids. The CDR3 sequence is CASSREFGLSYEQYF. The CDR3 bases are TGTGCCAGTTCCAGGGAGTTTGGGCTATCCTACGAGCAGTACTTC.

The genes are TRBV19 and TRBJ2-7, with D perhaps TRBD1 (7 bases). The CDR3 is made up of 15 amino acids. CDR1 and CDR2 from the germline V gene are LNHDA and SQIVND (reference sequence). The V end was cut by 1 base, the J end by 2 bases, with 12 bases between. This chain's CDR3 is CASSIARDRTYEQYF. CDR3 DNA sequence: TGTGCCAGTAGTATAGCGCGGGACAGAACCTACGAGCAGTACTTC.

This chain uses TRBV19 with TRBJ2-7; 8 positions match TRBD1. The CDR3 is made up of 14 amino acids. V lost 6 bases, J lost 2 bases, and 6 bases stayed unmatched. Germline-derived CDR1 and CDR2 are LNHDA and SQIVND (reference sequence). The CDR3 protein is CASSRTGTAYEQYF. In nucleotides, the CDR3 is TGTGCCAGTAGCCGGACAGGGACCGCCTACGAGCAGTACTTC.

This clone was detected ten times or more. J is TRBJ2-3 and V is TRBV29-1, with TRBD1 identical over 12 bases. J gave up 4 bases and V 7 bases, and 12 bases lay outside the gene matches. Germline V gene data show CDR1 as SQVTM and CDR2 as ANQGSEA. CDR3 size: 16 residues. CDR3 protein: CSAVGVGTGGPDTQYF. The DNA for the CDR3 is TGCAGCGCTGTAGGTGTGGGGACAGGGGGCCCAGATACGCAGTATTTT.

CDR3 loop: CASSFGQGWTNTEAFF. The CDR3 DNA reads as TGTGCCAGCAGCTTCGGACAGGGGTGGACGAACACTGAAGCTTTCTTT. The V and J genes are TRBV11-2 and TRBJ1-1, with 9 bases fitting TRBD1. The CDR3 contains 16 residues. Per germline, CDR1 SGHAT and CDR2 FQNNGV. V was clipped by 3 bases and J by 1 base; unmatched bases: 6.

The chain carries TRBV19 and TRBJ2-1; TRBD2 is a possible D gene (6 bases). V shed 3 bases and J shed 4 bases, with 13 bases lying between them. This CDR3 has 15 residues. The germline V gene has CDR1 LNHDA and CDR2 SQIVND (reference sequence). The chain's CDR3 is CASSIAGGGYNEQFF. CDR3 nucleotides: TGTGCCAGTAGTATTGCCGGGGGTGGTTACAATGAGCAGTTCTTC.

This rearrangement joins TRBV30 to TRBJ2-5; D gene ambiguous. This CDR3 region has 12 residues. V dropped 1 base and J dropped 5 bases, with 8 bases sitting between them. The germline gives CDR1 GTSNPN, CDR2 SVGIG (reference sequence). For the CDR3, the DNA is TGTGCCTGGAGTGAAGGGCGGGAGACCCAGTACTTC. Protein sequence: CAWSEGRETQYF.

J is TRBJ1-2 and V is TRBV18; 7 bases align to TRBD1. With 6 bases clipped from V and 6 bases from J, the junction kept 4 bases outside the gene matches. The CDR3 totals 12 residues. Germline loops: CDR1 KGHSH, CDR2 LQKENI. The CDR3 DNA reads TGTGCCAGCTCCGGGGACAGAAATGGCTACACCTTC. Amino acid sequence: CASSGDRNGYTF.

The chain combines TRBV19 with TRBJ1-6; D not resolved. Looked up from germline, CDR1 is LNHDA and CDR2 is SQIVND (reference sequence). V lost 5 bases to trimming and J lost 8 bases, with 10 bases between them. This CDR3 spans 13 amino acids. The CDR3 nucleotides are TGTGCCAGTAGTTTGGAGGGTTATTCACCCCTCCACTTT. Its translation: CASSLEGYSPLHF.

The chain joins TRBV5-1 to TRBJ2-2, with 7 bases fitting TRBD1. CDR3 length: 15 amino acids. The V gene's germline CDR1 is SGHRS and CDR2 YFSETQ. Trimming at V came to 1 base and at J to 4 bases, leaving 4 bases not matched to a gene. CDR3 in amino acids: CASSLMSGGTGELFF. CDR3 DNA sequence: TGCGCCAGCAGCTTGATGTCAGGGGGCACCGGGGAGCTGTTTTTT.

J is TRBJ2-7 and V is TRBV6-5, with TRBD1 as a possible D gene (6 bases). The CDR3 is 12 amino acids. Per the germline V gene, CDR1 is MNHEY and CDR2 is SVGAGI. V was clipped by 5 bases and J by 6 bases, with 11 bases between them. As DNA, the CDR3 is TGTGCCAGCAGTCCCCAGGGGTTCGAGCAGTACTTC. It specifies CASSPQGFEQYF.

J is TRBJ2-7 and V is TRBV11-2; D is ambiguous. From germline, CDR1 is SGHAT and CDR2 FQNNGV. V lost 0 bases, J lost 0 bases, and 9 bases lay in between. CDR3 length: 15 residues. The chain's CDR3 is CASSLEPTNSYEQYF. CDR3 coding DNA: TGTGCCAGCAGCTTAGAACCGACCAACTCCTACGAGCAGTACTTC.

The V call is TRBV4-2, the J call TRBJ2-1; 7 nucleotides match TRBD2. Germline CDR1 LGHNA, CDR2 YNFKEQ. V gave up 2 bases and J gave up 1 base; unmatched junction bases: 2. The CDR3 consists of 15 residues. The CDR3: CASSQKAGSYNEQFF. The CDR3 DNA is TGTGCCAGCAGCCAAAAAGCGGGGTCCTACAATGAGCAGTTCTTC.

The gene calls are TRBV6-5 and TRBJ2-7; D is unclear. Trimming cost V 0 bases and J 0 bases, with 6 bases left between them. The CDR3 spans 14 residues. Germline values: CDR1 MNHEY, CDR2 SVGAGI. The CDR3 DNA reads TGTGCCAGCAGTTACTCCTTCCCCTCCTACGAGCAGTACTTC. Translating gives CASSYSFPSYEQYF.

CDR3 in amino acids: CASSLTPDQPQHF. CDR3 DNA sequence: TGTGCCAGCAGCTTGACGCCAGATCAGCCCCAGCATTTT. The chain employs TRBV5-6 and TRBJ1-5; D unresolved. Trimming shortened V by 1 base and J by 5 bases, and 7 bases separated the two germline ends. The germline CDR1 and CDR2 sequences are SGHDT and YYEEEE. The CDR3 consists of 13 residues.

The V gene is TRBV18, the J gene TRBJ1-5; no clear D gene. Germline CDR1 and CDR2: KGHSH and LQKENI. This CDR3 has 14 residues. Trimming shortened V by 4 bases and J by 9 bases, and 16 bases separated the two germline ends. CDR3 in amino acids: CASSRILDRGPQHF. The CDR3 DNA reads as TGTGCCAGCTCACGCATACTGGACCGGGGGCCCCAGCATTTT. The variable domain in full, with the rest retrieved from reference TRBV18 and TRBJ1-5, is NAGVMQNPRHLVRRRGQEARLRCSPMKGHSHVYWYRQLPEEGLKFMVYLQKENIIDESGMPKERFSAEFPKEGPSILRIQQVVRGDSAAYFCASSRILDRGPQHFGDGTRLSIL.

In nucleotides, the CDR3 is TGTGCCAGCAGCCAAGGGGGTCCCCCCGGGGAGCTGTTTTTT. This codes for CASSQGGPPGELFF. The rearrangement links TRBV7-3 to TRBJ2-2; D might be TRBD1 (6 bases). This CDR3 region has 14 residues. CDR1 and CDR2 from the germline V gene are SGHTA and FQGTGA. Trimming took 5 bases from V and 6 from J, leaving 13 bases between them.

The chain combines TRBV30 with TRBJ2-1; 7 bases line up with TRBD2. This CDR3 is 16 amino acids long. CDR1 is GTSNPN, CDR2 SVGIG, per germline (reference sequence). Trimming at V came to 3 bases and at J to 7 bases, leaving 15 bases not matched to a gene. CDR3 in DNA: TGTGCCTGGAGCAAGCGGGGTTTCGGGGGAGGTAATGAGCAGTTCTTC. As protein: CAWSKRGFGGGNEQFF.

The chain carries TRBV6-1 and TRBJ1-3; D ambiguous. The V end lost 8 bases, the J end lost 0 bases, and 11 bases lay between the germline ends. The V gene's germline CDR1 is MNHNS and CDR2 SASEGT. CDR3 length equals 14 residues. CDR3 coding DNA: TGTGCCAGCTGGGAGGGAAGCTCTGGAAACACCATATATTTT. This sequence encodes CASWEGSSGNTIYF.